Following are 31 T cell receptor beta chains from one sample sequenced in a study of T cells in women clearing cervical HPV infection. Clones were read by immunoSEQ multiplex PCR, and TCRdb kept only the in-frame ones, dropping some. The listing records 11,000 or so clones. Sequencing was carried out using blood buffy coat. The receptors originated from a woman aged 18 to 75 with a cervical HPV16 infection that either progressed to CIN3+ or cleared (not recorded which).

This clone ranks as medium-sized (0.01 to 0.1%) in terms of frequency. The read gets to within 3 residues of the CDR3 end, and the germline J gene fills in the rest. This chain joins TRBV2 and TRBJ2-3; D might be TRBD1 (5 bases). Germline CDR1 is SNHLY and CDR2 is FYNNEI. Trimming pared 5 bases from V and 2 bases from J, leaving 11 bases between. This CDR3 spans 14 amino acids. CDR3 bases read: TGTGCCAGCAGTAACCGCAGGGCCACAGATACG. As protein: CASSNRRATDT. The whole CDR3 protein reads CASSNRRATDTQYF.

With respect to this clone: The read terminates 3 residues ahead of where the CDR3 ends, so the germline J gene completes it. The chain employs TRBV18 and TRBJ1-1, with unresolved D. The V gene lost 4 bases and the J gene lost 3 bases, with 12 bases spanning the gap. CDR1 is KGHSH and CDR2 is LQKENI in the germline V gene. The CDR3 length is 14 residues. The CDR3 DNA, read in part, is TGTGCCAGCTCACTTACACCCCGGGACACTGAA. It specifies CASSLTPRDTE. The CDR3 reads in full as CASSLTPRDTEAFF.

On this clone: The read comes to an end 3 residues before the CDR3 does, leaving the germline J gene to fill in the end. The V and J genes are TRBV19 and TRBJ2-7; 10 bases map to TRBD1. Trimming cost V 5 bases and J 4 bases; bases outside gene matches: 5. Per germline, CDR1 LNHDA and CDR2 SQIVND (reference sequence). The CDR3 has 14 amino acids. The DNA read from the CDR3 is TGTGCCAGTAGTGCGCCGGGACAGGGGTACGAG. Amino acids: CASSAPGQGYE. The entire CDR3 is CASSAPGQGYEQYF. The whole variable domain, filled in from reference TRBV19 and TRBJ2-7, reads DGGITQSPKYLFRKEGQNVTLSCEQNLNHDAMYWYRQDPGQGLRLIYYSQIVNDFQKGDIAEGYSVSREKKESFPLTVTSAQKNPTAFYLCASSAPGQGYEQYFGPGTRLTVT.

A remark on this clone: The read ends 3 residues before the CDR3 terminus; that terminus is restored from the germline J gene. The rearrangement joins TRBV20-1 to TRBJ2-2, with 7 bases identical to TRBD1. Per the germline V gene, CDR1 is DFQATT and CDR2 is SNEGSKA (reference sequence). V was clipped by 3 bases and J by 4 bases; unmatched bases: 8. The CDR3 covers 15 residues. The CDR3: CSARSGTDSTGELFF. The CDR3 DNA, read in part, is TGCAGTGCTAGGAGTGGGACAGACTCCACCGGGGAG.

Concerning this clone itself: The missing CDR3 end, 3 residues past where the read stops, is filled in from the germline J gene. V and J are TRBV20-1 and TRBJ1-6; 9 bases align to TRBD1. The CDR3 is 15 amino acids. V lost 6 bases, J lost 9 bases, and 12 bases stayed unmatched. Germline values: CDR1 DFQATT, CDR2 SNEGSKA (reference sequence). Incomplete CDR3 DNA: TGCAGTGCACAACAGGGGGCGGCTCGGAGTTCACCC. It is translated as CSAQQGAARSSP. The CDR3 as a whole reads CSAQQGAARSSPLHF.

CDR3 DNA (partial): TGTGCCAGCAGCCACTCTAGAAGCGGCACCTACAATGAG. Its translation is CASSHSRSGTYNE. The whole CDR3 reads CASSHSRSGTYNEQFF. The rearrangement uses TRBV3-1 (or the pseudogene TRBV3-2) and TRBJ2-1, with D possibly being TRBD2 (5 bases). The read stops 3 residues short of the end of the CDR3; the missing end is completed from the germline J gene. The ends were cut back, 3 bases at V and 2 bases at J, with 14 bases in the middle. CDR3 length: 16 amino acids. The germline V gene has CDR1 LGHDT and CDR2 YNNKEL (reference sequence).

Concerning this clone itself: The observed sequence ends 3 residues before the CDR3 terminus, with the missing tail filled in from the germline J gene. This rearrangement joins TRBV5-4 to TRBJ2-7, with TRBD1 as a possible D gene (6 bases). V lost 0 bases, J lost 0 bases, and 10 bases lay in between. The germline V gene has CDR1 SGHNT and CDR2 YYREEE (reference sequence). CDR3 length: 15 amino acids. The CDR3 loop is CASSLGRDNSYEQYF. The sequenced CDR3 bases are TGTGCCAGCAGCTTGGGACGGGACAACTCCTACGAG.

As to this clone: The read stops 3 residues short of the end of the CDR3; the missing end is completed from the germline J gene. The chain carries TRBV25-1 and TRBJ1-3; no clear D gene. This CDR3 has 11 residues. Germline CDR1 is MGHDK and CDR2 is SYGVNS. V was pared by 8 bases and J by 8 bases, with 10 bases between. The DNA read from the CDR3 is TGTGCCAGCGCTCAGAAGGACACC. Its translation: CASAQKDT. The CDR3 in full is CASAQKDTIYF.

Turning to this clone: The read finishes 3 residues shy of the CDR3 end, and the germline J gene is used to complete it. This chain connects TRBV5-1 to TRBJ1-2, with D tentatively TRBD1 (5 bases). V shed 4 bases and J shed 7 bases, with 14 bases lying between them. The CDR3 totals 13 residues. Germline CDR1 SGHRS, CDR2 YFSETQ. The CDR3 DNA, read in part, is TGCGCCAGCAGCCCGGAAGGGGCAGGTGGC. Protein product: CASSPEGAGG. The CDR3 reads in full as CASSPEGAGGYTF.

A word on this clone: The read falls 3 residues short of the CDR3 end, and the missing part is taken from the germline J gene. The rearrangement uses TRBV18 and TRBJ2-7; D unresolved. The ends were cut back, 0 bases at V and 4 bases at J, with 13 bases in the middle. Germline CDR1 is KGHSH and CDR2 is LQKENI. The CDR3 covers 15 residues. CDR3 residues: CASSPPARSRYEQYF. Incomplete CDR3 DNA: TGTGCCAGCTCACCACCTGCCCGGTCTCGGTACGAG.

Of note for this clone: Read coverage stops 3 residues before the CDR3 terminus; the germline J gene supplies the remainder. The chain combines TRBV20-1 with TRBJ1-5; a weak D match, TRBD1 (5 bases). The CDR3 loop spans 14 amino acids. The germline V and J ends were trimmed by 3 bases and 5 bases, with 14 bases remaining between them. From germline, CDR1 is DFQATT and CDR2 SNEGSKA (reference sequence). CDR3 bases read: TGCAGTGCTAGTGGTAACAGGAATGATCAGCCC. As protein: CSASGNRNDQP. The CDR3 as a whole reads CSASGNRNDQPQHF.

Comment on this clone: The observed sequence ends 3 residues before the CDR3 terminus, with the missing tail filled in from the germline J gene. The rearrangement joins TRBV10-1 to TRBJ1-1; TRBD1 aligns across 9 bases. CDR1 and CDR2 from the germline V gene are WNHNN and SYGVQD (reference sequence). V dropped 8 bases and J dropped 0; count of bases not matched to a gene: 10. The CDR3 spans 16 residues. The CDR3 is CASPDLGTGMNTEAFF. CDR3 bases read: TGCGCCAGCCCCGACCTCGGGACAGGGATGAACACTGAA.

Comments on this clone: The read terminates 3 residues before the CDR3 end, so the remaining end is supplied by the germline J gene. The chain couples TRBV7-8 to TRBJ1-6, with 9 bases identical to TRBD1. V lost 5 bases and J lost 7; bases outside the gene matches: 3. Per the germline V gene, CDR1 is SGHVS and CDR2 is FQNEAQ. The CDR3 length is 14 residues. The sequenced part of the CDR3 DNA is TGTGCCAGCAGCACGACAGGGGGGAATTCACCC. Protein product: CASSTTGGNSP. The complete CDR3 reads CASSTTGGNSPLHF.

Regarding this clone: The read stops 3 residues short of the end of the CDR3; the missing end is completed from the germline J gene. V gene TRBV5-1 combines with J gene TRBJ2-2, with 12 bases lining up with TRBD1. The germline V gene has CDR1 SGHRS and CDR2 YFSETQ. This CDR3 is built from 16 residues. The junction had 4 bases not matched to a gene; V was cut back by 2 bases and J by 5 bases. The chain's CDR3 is CASSFQGQGATGELFF. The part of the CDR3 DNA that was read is TGCGCCAGCAGCTTCCAGGGACAGGGGGCTACCGGGGAG.

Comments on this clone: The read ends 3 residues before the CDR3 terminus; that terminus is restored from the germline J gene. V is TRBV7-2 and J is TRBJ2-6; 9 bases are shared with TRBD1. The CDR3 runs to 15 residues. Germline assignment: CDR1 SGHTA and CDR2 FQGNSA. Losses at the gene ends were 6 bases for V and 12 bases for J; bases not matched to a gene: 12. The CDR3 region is CASSLMGQGDLVLTF. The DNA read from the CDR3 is TGTGCCAGCAGTCTTATGGGACAGGGAGATCTCGTC.

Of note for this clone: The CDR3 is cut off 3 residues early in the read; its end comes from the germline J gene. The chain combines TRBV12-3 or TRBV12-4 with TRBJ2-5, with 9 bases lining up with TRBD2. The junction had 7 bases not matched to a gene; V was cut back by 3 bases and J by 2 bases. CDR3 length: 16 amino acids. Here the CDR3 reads CASSLKTSGRQETQYF. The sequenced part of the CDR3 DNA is TGTGCCAGCAGTTTGAAAACTAGCGGGCGACAAGAGACC.

The CDR3 spells CASSSSGGGGNTIYF. Incomplete CDR3 DNA: TGCGCCAGCAGCTCGTCGGGGGGCGGCGGAAACACC. The V and J genes are TRBV5-1 and TRBJ1-3, with D tentatively TRBD1 (6 bases). The read finishes 3 residues shy of the CDR3 end, and the germline J gene is used to complete it. This CDR3 is 15 amino acids long. Germline CDR1 reads SGHRS; CDR2 reads YFSETQ. The germline V and J ends were trimmed by 3 bases and 4 bases, with 14 bases remaining between them. Supplemented by reference TRBV5-1 and TRBJ1-3, the full variable domain reads KAGVTQTPRYLIKTRGQQVTLSCSPISGHRSVSWYQQTPGQGLQFLFEYFSETQRNKGNFPGRFSGRQFSNSRSEMNVSTLELGDSALYLCASSSSGGGGNTIYFGEGSWLTVV.

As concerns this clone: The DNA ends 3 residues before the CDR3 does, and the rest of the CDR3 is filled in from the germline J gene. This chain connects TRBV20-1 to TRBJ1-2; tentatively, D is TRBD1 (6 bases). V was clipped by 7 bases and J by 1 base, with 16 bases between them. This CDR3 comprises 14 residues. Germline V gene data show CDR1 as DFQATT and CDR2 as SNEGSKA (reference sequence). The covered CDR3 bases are TGCAGTGTACGGGGGCGGGGGGGTAACTATGGC. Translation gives CSVRGRGGNYG. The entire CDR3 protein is CSVRGRGGNYGYTF.

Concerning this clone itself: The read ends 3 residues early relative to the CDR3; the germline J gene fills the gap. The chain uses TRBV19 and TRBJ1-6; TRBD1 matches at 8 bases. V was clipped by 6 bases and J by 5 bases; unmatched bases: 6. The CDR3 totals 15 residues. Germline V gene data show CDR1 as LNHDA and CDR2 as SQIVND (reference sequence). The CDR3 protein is CASRPLTGDNSPLHF. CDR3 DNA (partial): TGTGCCAGTAGGCCCCTGACAGGGGATAATTCACCC.

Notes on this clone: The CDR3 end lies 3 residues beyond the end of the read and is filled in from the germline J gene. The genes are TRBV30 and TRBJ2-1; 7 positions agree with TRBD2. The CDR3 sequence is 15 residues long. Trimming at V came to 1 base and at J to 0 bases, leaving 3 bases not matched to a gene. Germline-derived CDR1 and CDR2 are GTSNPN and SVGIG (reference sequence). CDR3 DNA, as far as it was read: TGTGCCTGGAGTGCGGGGGGAAGCTCCTACAATGAG. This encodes CAWSAGGSSYNE. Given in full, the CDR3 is CAWSAGGSSYNEQFF.

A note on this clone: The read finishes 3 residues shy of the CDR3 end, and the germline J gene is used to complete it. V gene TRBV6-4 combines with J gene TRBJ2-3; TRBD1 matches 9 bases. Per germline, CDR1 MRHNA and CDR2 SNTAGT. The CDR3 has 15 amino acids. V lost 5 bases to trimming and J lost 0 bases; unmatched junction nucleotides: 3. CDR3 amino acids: CASSRDRASTDTQYF. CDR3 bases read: TGTGCCAGCAGTAGGGACAGGGCTAGCACAGATACG.

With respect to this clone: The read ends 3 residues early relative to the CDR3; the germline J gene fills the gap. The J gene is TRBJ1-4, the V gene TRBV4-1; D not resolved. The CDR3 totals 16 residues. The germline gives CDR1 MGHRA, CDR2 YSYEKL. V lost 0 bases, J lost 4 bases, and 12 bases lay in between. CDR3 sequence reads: CASSQDLWAGNEKLFF. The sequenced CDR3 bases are TGCGCCAGCAGCCAAGATCTTTGGGCGGGTAATGAAAAA.

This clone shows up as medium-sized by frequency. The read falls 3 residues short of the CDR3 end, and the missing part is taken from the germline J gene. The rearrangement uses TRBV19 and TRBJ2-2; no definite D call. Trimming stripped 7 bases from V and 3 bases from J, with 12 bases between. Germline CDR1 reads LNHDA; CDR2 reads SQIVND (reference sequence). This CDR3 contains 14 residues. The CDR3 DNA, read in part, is TGTGCCAGTACTTTTTCAGGCTACACCGGGGAG. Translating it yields CASTFSGYTGE. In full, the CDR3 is CASTFSGYTGELFF.

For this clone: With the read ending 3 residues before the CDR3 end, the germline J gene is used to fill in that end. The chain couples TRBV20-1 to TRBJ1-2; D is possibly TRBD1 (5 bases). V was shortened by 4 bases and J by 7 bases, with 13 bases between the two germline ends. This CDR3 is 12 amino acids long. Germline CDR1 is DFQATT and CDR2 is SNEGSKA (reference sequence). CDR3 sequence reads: CSAIPGRAGYTF. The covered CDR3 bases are TGCAGTGCTATCCCGGGCAGGGCTGGC.

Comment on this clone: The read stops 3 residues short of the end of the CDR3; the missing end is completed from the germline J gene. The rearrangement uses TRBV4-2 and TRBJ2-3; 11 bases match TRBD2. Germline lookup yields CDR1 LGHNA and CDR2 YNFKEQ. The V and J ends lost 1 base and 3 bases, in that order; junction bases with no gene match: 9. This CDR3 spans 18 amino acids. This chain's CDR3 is CASSQVIAGGGGTDTQYF. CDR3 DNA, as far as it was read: TGTGCCAGCAGCCAAGTGATAGCGGGGGGGGGTGGTACAGATACG.

The DNA read from the CDR3 is TGCAGTGCTAGACCTCAGGGGGATCAGCCC. Protein product: CSARPQGDQP. The CDR3 as a whole reads CSARPQGDQPQHF. V gene TRBV20-1 combines with J gene TRBJ1-5, with 7 bases fitting TRBD1. The read is 3 residues too short to cover the CDR3 end, so that end is filled in from the germline J gene. The CDR3 extends over 13 amino acids. Trimming took 2 bases from V and 5 from J; bases not matched to a gene: 3. In germline, CDR1 is DFQATT, CDR2 SNEGSKA (reference sequence).

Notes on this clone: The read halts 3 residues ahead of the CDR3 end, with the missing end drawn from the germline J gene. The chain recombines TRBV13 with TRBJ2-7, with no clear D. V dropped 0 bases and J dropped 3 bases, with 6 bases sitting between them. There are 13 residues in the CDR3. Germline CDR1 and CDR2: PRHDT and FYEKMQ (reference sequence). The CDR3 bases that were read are TGTGCCAGCAGCTTAGGTCTAAACTACGAG. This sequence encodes CASSLGLNYE. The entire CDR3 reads CASSLGLNYEQYF.

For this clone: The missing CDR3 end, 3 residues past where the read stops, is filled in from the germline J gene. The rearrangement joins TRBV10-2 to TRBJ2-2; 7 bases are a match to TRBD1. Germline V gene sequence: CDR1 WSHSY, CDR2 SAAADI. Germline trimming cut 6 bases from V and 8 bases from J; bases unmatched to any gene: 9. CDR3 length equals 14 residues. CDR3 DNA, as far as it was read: TGCGCCAGCAGGACAGGGAATACACCGGGGGAG. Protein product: CASRTGNTPGE. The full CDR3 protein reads CASRTGNTPGELFF.

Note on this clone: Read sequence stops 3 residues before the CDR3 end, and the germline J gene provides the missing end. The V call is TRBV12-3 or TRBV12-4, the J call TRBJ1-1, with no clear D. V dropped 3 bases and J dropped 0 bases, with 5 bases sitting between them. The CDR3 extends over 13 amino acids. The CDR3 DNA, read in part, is TGTGCCAGCAGTTTTGTCATGAACACTGAA. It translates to CASSFVMNTE. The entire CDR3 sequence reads CASSFVMNTEAFF.

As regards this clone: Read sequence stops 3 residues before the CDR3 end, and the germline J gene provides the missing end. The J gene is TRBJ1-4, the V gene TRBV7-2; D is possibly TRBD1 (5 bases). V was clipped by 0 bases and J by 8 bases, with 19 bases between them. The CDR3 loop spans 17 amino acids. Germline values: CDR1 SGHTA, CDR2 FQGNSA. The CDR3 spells CASSLAGRIGAGEKLFF. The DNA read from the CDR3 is TGTGCCAGCAGCTTAGCGGGCCGGATTGGGGCAGGCGAAAAA.

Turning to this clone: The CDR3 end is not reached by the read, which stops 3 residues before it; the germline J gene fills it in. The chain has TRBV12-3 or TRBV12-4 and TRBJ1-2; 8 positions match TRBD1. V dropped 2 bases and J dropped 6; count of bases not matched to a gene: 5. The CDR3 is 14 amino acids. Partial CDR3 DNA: TGTGCCAGCAGTTTAACGGACAGGGACGATGGC. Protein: CASSLTDRDDG. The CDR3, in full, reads CASSLTDRDDGYTF.